This TCR beta chain stems from a study of tumour-infiltrating T cells in Burkitt lymphoma. In the study overall: Survival, overall and progression-free, tracked with productive clonality.

Some clones are missing from TCRdb's copy, which holds only in-frame ones; the method was immunoSEQ multiplex PCR. The sample lists 13,000 to 15,000 clones; 85% were seen once. The CDR3 is 14 amino acids. Germline loops: CDR1 MNHEY, CDR2 SVGAGI. V shed 4 bases and J 1 base; nucleotides not matched to a gene: 3. This TCR was recovered from a human donor with diffuse large B-cell lymphoma. The chain is built from TRBV6-5 and TRBJ2-5, with 7 nucleotides matching TRBD1. The material sequenced was tumor tissue. CDR3 nucleotides: TGTGCCAGCAGTTGGGACAGAACCCAAGAGACCCAGTACTTC. Its translation is CASSWDRTQETQYF.